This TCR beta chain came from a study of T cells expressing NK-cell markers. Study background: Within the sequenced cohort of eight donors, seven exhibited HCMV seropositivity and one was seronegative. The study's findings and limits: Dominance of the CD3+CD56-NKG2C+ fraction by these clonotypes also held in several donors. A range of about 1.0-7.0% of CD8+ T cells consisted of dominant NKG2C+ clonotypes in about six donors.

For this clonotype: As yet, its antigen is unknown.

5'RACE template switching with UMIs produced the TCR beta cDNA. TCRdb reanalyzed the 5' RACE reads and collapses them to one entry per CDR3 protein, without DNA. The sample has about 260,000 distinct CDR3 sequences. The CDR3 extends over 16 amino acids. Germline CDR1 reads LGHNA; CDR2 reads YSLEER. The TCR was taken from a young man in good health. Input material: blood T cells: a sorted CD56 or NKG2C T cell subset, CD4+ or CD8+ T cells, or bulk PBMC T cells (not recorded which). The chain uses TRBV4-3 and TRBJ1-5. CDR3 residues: CASSQDILYSNQPQHF.